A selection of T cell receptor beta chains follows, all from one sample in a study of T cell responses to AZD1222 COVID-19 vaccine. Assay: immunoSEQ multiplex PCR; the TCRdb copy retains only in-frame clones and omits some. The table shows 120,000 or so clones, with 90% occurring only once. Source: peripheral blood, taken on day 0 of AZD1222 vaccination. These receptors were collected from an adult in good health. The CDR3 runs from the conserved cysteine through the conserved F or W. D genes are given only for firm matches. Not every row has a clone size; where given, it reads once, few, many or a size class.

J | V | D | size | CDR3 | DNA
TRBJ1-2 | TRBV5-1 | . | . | CASSLDGSLGYTF | TGCGCCAGCAGCTTGGACGGCTCACTTGGCTACACCTTC
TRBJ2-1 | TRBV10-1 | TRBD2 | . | CASSESLAGGNEQFF | TGCGCCAGCAGTGAGTCTTTAGCGGGAGGCAATGAGCAGTTCTTC
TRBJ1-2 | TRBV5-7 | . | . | CASSLSRVWCYGYTF | TGTGCCAGCAGCTTGAGCAGGGTATGGTGCTATGGCTACACCTTC
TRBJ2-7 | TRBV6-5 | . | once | CASSYAFGVAYEQYF | TGTGCCAGCAGTTACGCTTTCGGGGTTGCCTACGAGCAGTACTTC
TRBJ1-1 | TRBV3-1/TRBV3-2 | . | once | CASSPRATEAFF | TGTGCCAGCAGCCCGAGAGCCACTGAAGCTTTCTTT
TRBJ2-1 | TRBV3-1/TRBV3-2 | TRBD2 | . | CASSLPRPSSGSRNEQFF | TGTGCCAGCAGCCTGCCCCGGCCGTCTAGCGGGAGTCGCAATGAGCAGTTCTTC
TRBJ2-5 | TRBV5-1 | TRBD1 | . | CASSREGTGETQYF | TGCGCCAGCAGCAGAGAAGGGACAGGTGAGACCCAGTACTTC
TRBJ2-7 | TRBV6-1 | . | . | CASSEFQGPLYEQYF | TGTGCCAGCAGTGAGTTTCAGGGCCCACTCTACGAGCAGTACTTC
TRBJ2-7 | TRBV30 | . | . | CAWSTGVYEQYF | TGTGCCTGGTCCACCGGGGTCTACGAGCAGTACTTC
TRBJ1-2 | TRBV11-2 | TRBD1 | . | CASSPKRTGYGYTF | TGTGCCAGCAGTCCCAAGAGGACAGGGTATGGCTACACCTTC
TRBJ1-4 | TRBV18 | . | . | CASSPPGQVGEKLFF | TGTGCCAGCTCACCACCGGGGCAGGTTGGAGAAAAACTGTTTTTT
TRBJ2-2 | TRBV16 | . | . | CASSQSGSQNTGELFF | TGTGCCAGCAGCCAATCAGGGAGCCAGAACACCGGGGAGCTGTTTTTT
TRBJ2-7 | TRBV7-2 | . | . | CASSLGRQAYEQYF | TGTGCCAGCAGCTTAGGTCGACAGGCCTACGAGCAGTACTTC
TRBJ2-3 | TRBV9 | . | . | CASSVAWEYSTDTQYF | TGTGCCAGCAGCGTAGCCTGGGAGTATTCCACAGATACGCAGTATTTT
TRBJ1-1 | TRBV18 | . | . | CASSPGENTEAFF | TGTGCCAGCTCACCTGGGGAGAACACTGAAGCTTTCTTT
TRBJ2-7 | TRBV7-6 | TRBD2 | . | CASSQRPGLAEFYEQYF | TGTGCCAGCAGCCAAAGACCCGGACTAGCGGAGTTCTACGAGCAGTACTTC